The clone carrying this T cell receptor beta chain was recorded at least ten times. The sample comes from a study of early T cells in non-severe SARS-CoV-2 infection. Via MiXCR, TCRdb re-called the 5' RACE reads, giving one row per CDR3 protein. The table has approximately 35,000 distinct CDR3 sequences, about 3.8% seen once; the top ten hold about 5.5%. Sequencing was carried out using whole blood. The sequence was collected from an adult who was a healthcare worker with PCR-confirmed SARS-CoV-2 infection or an uninfected control (not recorded which).

This CDR3 is CASSMIIGTSGEGLAKNIQYF. CDR3 DNA sequence: TGTGCCAGCAGCATGATCATCGGGACTAGCGGGGAGGGACTAGCCAAAAACATTCAGTACTTC. The V gene is TRBV12-3 or TRBV12-4, the J gene TRBJ2-4, with 13 nucleotides matching TRBD2. The V segment lost 6 bases and the J segment 0 bases; nucleotides outside the gene matches: 17. The length of the CDR3 is 21 residues.